This T cell receptor beta chain appears in the sequencing data of a study of blood T cell repertoires in COVID-19. Profiling relied on immunoSEQ multiplex PCR, and the TCRdb table lists in-frame clones only, not all of them. The data show some 70,000 clones, approximately 84% seen once. The table lists this clone with a few counts. The source of this sequence is a man in his fifties or sixties with COVID-19, enrolled during active disease. The sample taken for sequencing was peripheral blood.

The CDR3 protein is CASSYSGLTTDTQYF. The CDR3 nucleotides are TGTGCCAGCAGTTACTCGGGACTAACCACAGATACGCAGTATTTT. This sequence joins TRBV6-5 and TRBJ2-3, with 7 bases aligning to TRBD2. Germline values: CDR1 MNHEY, CDR2 SVGAGI. The J segment lost 2 bases and the V segment lost 0 bases, leaving 2 bases of the junction unmatched. CDR3 length equals 15 residues.